This TCR beta chain comes out of a study of Graves' ophthalmopathy and Graves' hyperthyroidism. Whole-study findings and limits: The model forecast ophthalmopathy progression, reaching roughly 70% sensitivity and 72% to 80% specificity. Built on 13 signatures, a model told ophthalmopathy apart from stable hyperthyroidism with roughly 88% sensitivity and roughly 81% specificity.

The authors amplified TCR beta CDR3 regions from RNA transcripts. Second-round multiplex PCR came after first-round RT-PCR with HTBI primers. TCRdb independently ran MiXCR on the multiplex PCR reads; one entry per CDR3 protein. The table includes almost 400,000 distinct CDR3 sequences, about a sixth detected once. This clonotype has a count of ten or more. The antigen is undetermined. The germline V gene has CDR1 SGHTA and CDR2 FQGTGA. CDR3 size: 12 residues. The V end was cut by 5 bases, the J end by 6 bases, with 11 bases between. Establishment of the diagnosis relied upon clinical symptoms, serum thyroxine, TRAb, thyroid ultrasound and orbital computed tomography.

This receptor was obtained from a woman aged 18-29 years with Graves' ophthalmopathy. The sample was peripheral blood. This chain links TRBV7-3 with TRBJ2-7; tentatively, D is TRBD1 (6 bases). The CDR3 sequence: CASSVQGGEQYF. CDR3 sequence (DNA): TGTGCCAGCAGCGTACAGGGTGGCGAGCAGTACTTC.